This TCR beta chain emerged from a study of T cell changes during pregnancy in multiple sclerosis. CDR1 and CDR2 (germline): SGDLS, YYNGEE. The CDR3 contains 15 residues. V lost 4 bases, J lost 3 bases, and 14 bases lay in between. This table comes from immunoSEQ multiplex PCR, and its TCRdb copy is limited to in-frame clones, with some not included. The sample shows roughly 60,000 clones, over 75% of them seen only once. The sequences come from peripheral blood, collected before pregnancy. The clonotype originates from a female donor with multiple sclerosis, enrolled in a pregnancy study. This chain joins TRBV9 and TRBJ1-3, with a weak D call TRBD1 (5 bases). The CDR3 sequence: CASSPRQPNGNTIYF. CDR3 in DNA: TGTGCCAGCAGCCCTCGACAGCCGAATGGAAACACCATATATTTT.